Shown below are 26 T cell receptor beta chains from a single sample sequenced in a study of beta chain features in type 1 diabetes. Study results and limitations: For Type 1 diabetes patients, all four CD4+ subsets carried TCRB CDR3s that were moderately but significantly shorter.

Every isolated RNA sample was fully reverse transcribed, so sequencing captured expressed TCRB transcripts. Here immunoSEQ multiplex PCR was the method, and the copy in TCRdb shows in-frame clones only, minus some. The data hold hundreds of thousands of clones, with roughly 12% observed a single time. No antigen is known for these receptors. The sequencing input was naive CD4+ T cells from blood. Receptors were obtained from a man younger than 30 with type 1 diabetes.

A few counts support this clone. The genes are TRBV14 and TRBJ2-7, with D tentatively TRBD1 or TRBD2 (5 bases each). Germline V gives CDR1 SGHDN, CDR2 FVKESK. The CDR3 contains 17 residues. Deletions cut 5 bases from V and 5 bases from J, with 25 bases between. The CDR3: CASSSLRSGLLRNEQYF. The CDR3 DNA reads TGTGCCAGCAGCTCCCTGAGGTCGGGGCTTCTCAGGAACGAGCAGTACTTC.

The chain employs TRBV6-5 and TRBJ2-2; possible D gene TRBD2, 6 bases. There are 16 residues in the CDR3. The V gene lost 3 bases and the J gene lost 3 bases, with 14 bases spanning the gap. CDR1 is MNHEY, CDR2 SVGAGI, per germline. This CDR3 is CASSYQAGGDTGELFF. The CDR3 region has the DNA TGTGCCAGCAGTTATCAGGCCGGGGGAGACACCGGGGAGCTGTTTTTT.

This rearrangement joins TRBV9 to TRBJ2-3; D gene uncertain. The CDR3 loop spans 12 amino acids. CDR1 is SGDLS and CDR2 is YYNGEE in the germline V gene. Trimming removed 4 bases from V and 5 bases from J, with 8 bases in between. CDR3 bases: TGTGCCAGCAGCCTCAGCCGAGATACGCAGTATTTT. Its protein is CASSLSRDTQYF.

The V and J genes are TRBV4-1 and TRBJ1-6; 7 bases fit TRBD1. This CDR3 has 16 amino acids. The germline gives CDR1 MGHRA, CDR2 YSYEKL. The trim removed 4 bases at V and 9 bases at J, leaving 12 bases unmatched. In nucleotides, the CDR3 is TGCGCCAGCAGCCTCCTCCTCCAGGGGGTGGGTTCACCCCTCCACTTT. It codes for CASSLLLQGVGSPLHF.

The genes are TRBV18 and TRBJ1-4; 7 bases fit TRBD1. V lost 5 bases and J lost 5; bases outside the gene matches: 2. The germline V gene has CDR1 KGHSH and CDR2 LQKENI. The CDR3 consists of 13 residues. The DNA for the CDR3 is TGTGCCAGCTCATCGGGACAGAATGAAAAACTGTTTTTT. Residues: CASSSGQNEKLFF.

Only a few counts were recorded for this clone. This CDR3 is CAWRQHYGYTF. In DNA form, the CDR3 reads TGTGCCTGGAGACAGCACTATGGCTACACCTTC. This sequence joins TRBV30 and TRBJ1-2; D unclear. The CDR3 loop spans 11 amino acids. Germline CDR1 and CDR2: GTSNPN and SVGIG (reference sequence). The V and J ends lost 3 bases and 3 bases respectively, with 5 bases between them.

The chain links TRBV10-3 to TRBJ1-1; perhaps TRBD1 as D (6 bases). V lost 3 bases and J lost 1, with 12 bases in between. Per the germline V gene, CDR1 is ENHRY and CDR2 is SYGVKD. The CDR3 covers 15 residues. The CDR3 DNA is TGTGCCATCAGTGATCCGACAGGTAGGAACACTGAAGCTTTCTTT. This codes for CAISDPTGRNTEAFF.

This chain uses TRBV6-5 with TRBJ2-7; no clear D. The CDR3 extends over 11 amino acids. CDR1 MNHEY and CDR2 SVGAGI come from the germline V gene. The V and J ends lost 6 bases and 4 bases respectively, with 7 bases between them. As DNA, the CDR3 is TGTGCCAGCAGACAAAATTACGAGCAGTACTTC. Translation: CASRQNYEQYF.

Comment on this clone: This specimen includes other DNA sequences encoding the same CDR3. CDR3 DNA sequence: TGTGCCTGGAGTACAGGACTAAACACTGAAGCTTTCTTT. This codes for CAWSTGLNTEAFF. This chain links TRBV30 with TRBJ1-1; a possible D gene is TRBD1 (5 bases). Germline V gene lookup returns CDR1 GTSNPN and CDR2 SVGIG (reference sequence). The V end lost 2 bases, the J end lost 2 bases, and 9 bases lay between the germline ends. The CDR3 extends over 13 amino acids.

This clone showed up just a few times. J is TRBJ2-1 and V is TRBV19, with D hard to call. This CDR3 contains 12 residues. The V gene lost 5 bases and the J gene lost 4 bases, with 6 bases spanning the gap. CDR1 and CDR2 (germline): LNHDA, SQIVND (reference sequence). This CDR3 is CASSDGYNEQFF. CDR3 DNA: TGTGCCAGTAGTGACGGGTACAATGAGCAGTTCTTC.

This clone was picked up a small number of times. This rearrangement joins TRBV19 to TRBJ1-2; D is unclear. The length of the CDR3 is 12 residues. The germline V and J ends were trimmed by 1 base and 4 bases, with 4 bases remaining between them. Per germline, CDR1 LNHDA and CDR2 SQIVND (reference sequence). CDR3 loop: CASSIAAYGYTF. CDR3 nucleotide sequence: TGTGCCAGTAGTATAGCGGCCTATGGCTACACCTTC.

The chain couples TRBV5-6 to TRBJ1-1, with 8 bases identical to TRBD1. The V and J ends lost 2 bases and 7 bases, in that order; junction bases with no gene match: 4. The CDR3 is 13 residues long. Germline CDR1 reads SGHDT; CDR2 reads YYEEEE. Here the CDR3 DNA reads TGTGCCAGCAGCTTCGACAGGGGTAGTGAAGCTTTCTTT. It specifies CASSFDRGSEAFF. Complete variable domain (other parts from reference TRBV5-6 and TRBJ1-1): DAGVTQSPTHLIKTRGQQVTLRCSPKSGHDTVSWYQQALGQGPQFIFQYYEEEERQRGNFPDRFSGHQFPNYSSELNVNALLLGDSALYLCASSFDRGSEAFFGQGTRLTVV.

This clone was observed a few times. The gene calls are TRBV5-1 and TRBJ2-1; TRBD1 is a possible D gene (6 bases). Deletions cut 0 bases from V and 9 bases from J, with 13 bases between. The CDR3 loop spans 14 amino acids. The V gene's germline CDR1 is SGHRS and CDR2 YFSETQ. The CDR3 region has the DNA TGCGCCAGCAGCTTGGACAGGGCAGAGGGTGAGCAGTTCTTC. Translated: CASSLDRAEGEQFF.

This clone was observed a handful of times. V gene TRBV4-1 combines with J gene TRBJ1-1, with 10 bases matching TRBD1. The CDR3 runs 15 residues. Germline loops: CDR1 MGHRA, CDR2 YSYEKL. The V gene end was trimmed by 4 bases and the J gene end by 0 bases; junction bases not matched to a gene: 2. Here the CDR3 DNA reads TGCGCCAGCAGCCGACAGGGGGCTATGAACACTGAAGCTTTCTTT. Its translation is CASSRQGAMNTEAFF.

The J gene is TRBJ2-2, the V gene TRBV7-2; a possible D gene is TRBD1 (6 bases). The CDR3 sequence is 19 residues long. Germline assignment: CDR1 SGHTA and CDR2 FQGNSA. V lost 4 bases to trimming and J lost 1 base, with 22 bases between them. CDR3 sequence reads: CASSSGVAGQVLNTGELFF. The CDR3 DNA reads TGTGCCAGCAGCTCAGGGGTTGCAGGCCAGGTCCTGAACACCGGGGAGCTGTTTTTT.

This clone was picked up a small number of times. CDR3 protein: CASSFLDANQPQHF. The CDR3, as DNA: TGTGCCAGCAGCTTCTTGGACGCCAATCAGCCCCAGCATTTT. This sequence joins TRBV7-9 and TRBJ1-5; no definite D call. The V end lost 3 bases, the J end lost 3 bases, and 9 bases lay between the germline ends. The CDR3 totals 14 residues. Germline V gene lookup returns CDR1 SEHNR and CDR2 FQNEAQ (reference sequence).

V gene TRBV10-3 combines with J gene TRBJ2-3; no clear D. The germline V gene encodes CDR1 ENHRY and CDR2 SYGVKD. Trimming left V 6 bases short and J 7 bases short, with 8 bases between. The CDR3 contains 11 residues. The CDR3 DNA sequence: TGTGCCATCAGCCGGAATCATACGCAGTATTTT. As protein: CAISRNHTQYF.

This clone has just a few counts. The chain couples TRBV7-2 to TRBJ2-1; 10 bases are a match to TRBD2. Germline CDR1 SGHTA, CDR2 FQGNSA. V dropped 1 base and J dropped 1; count of bases not matched to a gene: 1. The CDR3 has 16 residues. In nucleotides, the CDR3 is TGTGCCAGCAGCTTAGGTAGCGGGGGGTCCTACAATGAGCAGTTCTTC. Amino acid sequence: CASSLGSGGSYNEQFF.

As concerns this clone: Different DNA sequences within this sample yield the same CDR3. The CDR3 here is CASSLSYEQYF. The CDR3 nucleotides are TGTGCCAGCAGCCTGTCCTACGAGCAGTACTTC. This sequence joins TRBV7-2 and TRBJ2-7, with D unresolved. Trimming took 5 bases from V and 1 from J, leaving 3 bases between them. Germline values: CDR1 SGHTA, CDR2 FQGNSA. The CDR3 is 11 amino acids.

The chain uses TRBV30 and TRBJ1-1, with D possibly TRBD1 on 5 matching bases. Trimming stripped 4 bases from V and 0 bases from J, with 15 bases between. CDR3 length equals 15 residues. In germline, CDR1 is GTSNPN, CDR2 SVGIG (reference sequence). The CDR3 here is CAWTRGTFLNTEAFF. The DNA for the CDR3 is TGTGCCTGGACGCGCGGGACCTTCCTGAACACTGAAGCTTTCTTT. Combining the CDR3 with reference TRBV30 and TRBJ1-1 gives the whole variable domain SQTIHQWPATLVQPVGSPLSLECTVEGTSNPNLYWYRQAAGRGLQLLFYSVGIGQISSEVPQNLSASRPQDRQFILSSKKLLLSDSGFYLCAWTRGTFLNTEAFFGQGTRLTVV.

DNA for the CDR3: TGCAGCGGTTTCGGACAGGATGGCTACACCTTC. It is translated as CSGFGQDGYTF. This chain links TRBV29-1 with TRBJ1-2, with 7 positions matching TRBD1. The CDR3 is 11 residues long. J gave up 6 bases and V 7 bases, and 5 bases lay outside the gene matches. CDR1 SQVTM and CDR2 ANQGSEA come from the germline V gene.

CDR3 region: CASSPRQQDYEQYF. In nucleotides, the CDR3 is TGTGCCAGCTCACCACGCCAGCAAGACTACGAGCAGTACTTC. This chain uses TRBV18 with TRBJ2-7; D is ambiguous. The CDR3 length is 14 residues. CDR1 is KGHSH, CDR2 LQKENI, per germline. Trimming took 1 base from V and 3 from J, leaving 10 bases between them.

The rearrangement joins TRBV7-9 to TRBJ1-2; D is possibly TRBD1 (5 bases). The CDR3 runs to 14 residues. V shed 5 bases and J shed 8 bases, with 18 bases lying between them. Germline V gene sequence: CDR1 SEHNR, CDR2 FQNEAQ (reference sequence). CDR3 loop: CASSISTDVSGYTF. CDR3 nucleotides: TGTGCCAGCAGCATTTCGACAGACGTCTCCGGCTACACCTTC.

This clone was detected a few times. The J gene is TRBJ1-6, the V gene TRBV18; 9 nucleotides line up with TRBD1. Unmatched junction bases numbered 8, after V lost 5 bases and J lost 6 bases. Looked up from germline, CDR1 is KGHSH and CDR2 is LQKENI. The CDR3 has 16 amino acids. Written as DNA, the CDR3 is TGTGCCAGCTCAATCCCCGGGACAGGGTCTAATTCACCCCTCCACTTT. Its translation is CASSIPGTGSNSPLHF.

This clone was seen only a few times. This chain uses TRBV25-1 with TRBJ1-1; 7 bases match TRBD1. The CDR3 is made up of 13 amino acids. After removal of 9 bases from V and 3 bases from J, the junction contained 7 bases not matched to a gene. From germline, CDR1 is MGHDK and CDR2 SYGVNS. CDR3 sequence: CASKGQADTEAFF. The CDR3 DNA sequence: TGTGCCAGTAAAGGACAGGCGGACACTGAAGCTTTCTTT.

This chain connects TRBV10-3 to TRBJ2-5; TRBD1 agrees at 8 bases. This CDR3 is 14 amino acids long. Germline V CDR1 and CDR2: ENHRY, SYGVKD. V trimming: 6 bases; J trimming: 4 bases; junction bases outside the gene matches: 7. This CDR3 reads CAIRGQATGETQYF. In nucleotides, the CDR3 is TGTGCCATCAGGGGACAGGCGACCGGAGAGACCCAGTACTTC.